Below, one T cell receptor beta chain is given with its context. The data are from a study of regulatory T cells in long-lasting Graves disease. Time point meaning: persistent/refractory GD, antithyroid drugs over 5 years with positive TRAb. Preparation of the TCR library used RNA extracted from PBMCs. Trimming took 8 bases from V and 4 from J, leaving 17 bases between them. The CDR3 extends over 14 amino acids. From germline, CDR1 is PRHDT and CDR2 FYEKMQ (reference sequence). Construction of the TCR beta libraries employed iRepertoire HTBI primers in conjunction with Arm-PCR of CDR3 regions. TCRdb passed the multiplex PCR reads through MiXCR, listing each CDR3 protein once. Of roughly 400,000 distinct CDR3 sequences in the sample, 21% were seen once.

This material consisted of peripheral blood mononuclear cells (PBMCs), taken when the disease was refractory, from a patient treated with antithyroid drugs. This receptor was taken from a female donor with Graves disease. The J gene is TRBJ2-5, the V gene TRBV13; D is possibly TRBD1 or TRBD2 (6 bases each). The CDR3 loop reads CASANRGRTETQYF. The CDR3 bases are TGTGCCAGCGCTAATCGGGGGCGAACAGAGACCCAGTACTTC.